This T cell receptor (beta chain) was sequenced for a study of T cells after posttransplantation cyclophosphamide. Study-level points and caveats: TRB clonality was highly associated with recipient CMV seropositivity and reactivation. Donor CD8+ memory clones often dominated recipient blood repertoires at later times. Skin or GI-infiltrating T cells shared few TRB sequences with blood.

The length of the CDR3 is 14 residues. Deletions cut 0 bases from V and 8 bases from J, with 10 bases between. CDR1 and CDR2 from the germline V gene are SGHDN and FVKESK. On this clone: Its cognate antigen is unknown.

Method: immunoSEQ multiplex PCR; TCRdb's copy keeps in-frame clones and lacks some. Recorded here are under 30,000 clones, with no singletons, and the ten leading clones hold 2.7%. The source material was PBMCs. The V call is TRBV14, the J call TRBJ2-2; weak D call: TRBD2 (6 bases). The TCR sequence derives from a woman aged 55-69 years in good health, CMV-negative, and a related stem cell transplant donor. The CDR3 protein is CASSQDSGRGELFF. In DNA form, the CDR3 reads TGTGCCAGCAGCCAAGATAGCGGACGGGGGGAGCTGTTTTTT.